This TCR beta chain was captured in a study of cytomegalovirus exposure and HLA in healthy donors. V was pared by 3 bases and J by 3 bases, with 7 bases of the junction left unmatched. CDR1 and CDR2 (germline): LGHNA, YNFKEQ. The CDR3 loop spans 15 amino acids. PCR primers comprised 60 Vbeta and 13 Jbeta primers. Sequenced by immunoSEQ multiplex PCR; TCRdb stores in-frame clones only, minus some. The data contain around 200,000 clones, approximately 79% of them singletons. Donors likely had unrecorded immune exposures despite being nominally healthy when sampled. This TCR was sampled from a girl under 10 years old in good health and CMV-seronegative. Material: PBMCs. This chain links TRBV4-2 with TRBJ2-7, with 8 positions matching TRBD1. The CDR3 sequence: CASSHAGGQDYEQYF. In DNA form, the CDR3 reads TGTGCCAGCAGCCATGCTGGGGGACAGGACTACGAGCAGTACTTC.